Below, one T cell receptor beta chain is given with its context. Its target is unknown. These data originate in a study of T cells in tuberculosis. Notes on the study in general: Shorter CDR3-alpha in active tuberculosis partly drove smaller distances.

Latent tuberculosis screening used tuberculin skin test and IGRA at entry. The CDR3 consists of 12 residues. J gave up 11 bases and V 5 bases, and 4 bases lay outside the gene matches. Germline lookup yields CDR1 MNHEY and CDR2 SVGAGI. Measured with immunoSEQ multiplex PCR; TCRdb has only the in-frame clones, and not every one. The sample has about 30,000 clones; approximately 95% are singletons. Sequencing was carried out using PBMCs. The rearrangement joins TRBV6-5 to TRBJ1-5, with 9 bases that match TRBD1. The TCR was taken from a donor aged 5 to 30 with latent tuberculosis or without tuberculosis infection. The CDR3 is CASSPRTGAQHF. The CDR3 DNA reads as TGTGCCAGCAGTCCGAGGACAGGGGCCCAGCATTTT.